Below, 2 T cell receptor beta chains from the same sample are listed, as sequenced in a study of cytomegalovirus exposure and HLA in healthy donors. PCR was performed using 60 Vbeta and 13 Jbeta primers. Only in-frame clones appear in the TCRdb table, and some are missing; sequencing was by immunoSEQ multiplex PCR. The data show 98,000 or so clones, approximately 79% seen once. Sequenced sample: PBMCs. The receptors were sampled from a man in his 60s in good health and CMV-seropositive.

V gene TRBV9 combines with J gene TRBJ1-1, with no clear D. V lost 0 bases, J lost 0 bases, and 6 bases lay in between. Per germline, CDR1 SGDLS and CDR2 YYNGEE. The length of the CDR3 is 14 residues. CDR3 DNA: TGTGCCAGCAGCGTAGCCGGGGTGAACACTGAAGCTTTCTTT. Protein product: CASSVAGVNTEAFF.

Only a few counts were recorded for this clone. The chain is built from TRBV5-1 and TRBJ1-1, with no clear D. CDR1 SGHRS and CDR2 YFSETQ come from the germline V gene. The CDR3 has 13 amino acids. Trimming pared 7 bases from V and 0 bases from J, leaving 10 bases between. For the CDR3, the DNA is TGCGCCAGCGGGAGACAAATGAACACTGAAGCTTTCTTT. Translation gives CASGRQMNTEAFF.